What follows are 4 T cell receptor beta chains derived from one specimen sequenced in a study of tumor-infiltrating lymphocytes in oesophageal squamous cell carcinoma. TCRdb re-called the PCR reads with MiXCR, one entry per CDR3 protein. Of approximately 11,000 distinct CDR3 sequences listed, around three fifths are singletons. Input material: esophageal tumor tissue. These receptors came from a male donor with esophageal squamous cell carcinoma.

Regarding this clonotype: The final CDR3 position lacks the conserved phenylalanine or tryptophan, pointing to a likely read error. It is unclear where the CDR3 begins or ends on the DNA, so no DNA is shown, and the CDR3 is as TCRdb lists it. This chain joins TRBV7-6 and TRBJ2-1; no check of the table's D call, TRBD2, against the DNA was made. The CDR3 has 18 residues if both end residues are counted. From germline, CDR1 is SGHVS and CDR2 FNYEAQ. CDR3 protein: CASSRAGPLANDGYTFGS.

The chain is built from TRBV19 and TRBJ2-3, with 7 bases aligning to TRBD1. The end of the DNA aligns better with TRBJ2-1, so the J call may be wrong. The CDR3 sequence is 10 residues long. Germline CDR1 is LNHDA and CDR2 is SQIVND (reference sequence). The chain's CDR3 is CASPGGLQFF. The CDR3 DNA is TGTGCCAGTCCAGGGGGTCTGCAGTTCTTC.

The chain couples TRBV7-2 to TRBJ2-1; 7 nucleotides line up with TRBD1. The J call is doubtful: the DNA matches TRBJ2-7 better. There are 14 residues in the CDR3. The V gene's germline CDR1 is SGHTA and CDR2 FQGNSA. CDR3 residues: CASSPKGAANEQYF. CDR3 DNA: TGTGCCAGCAGCCCCAAGGGGGCGGCCAACGAGCAGTACTTC.

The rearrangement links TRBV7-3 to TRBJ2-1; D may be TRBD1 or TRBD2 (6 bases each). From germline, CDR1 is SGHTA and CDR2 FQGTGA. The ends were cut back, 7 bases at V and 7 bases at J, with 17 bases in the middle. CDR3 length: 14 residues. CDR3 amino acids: CASIPSGARNEQFF. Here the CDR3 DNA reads TGTGCCAGCATCCCTTCGGGGGCTCGGAATGAGCAGTTCTTC.